The following is a TCR beta chain sequence with its context. The sample originates from a study of T cells after yellow fever vaccination. At the level of the study: Fractions containing few cells were prepared with SMART-Seq v4 Ultra Low Input.

TCRdb re-analysed the 5' RACE reads in MiXCR, keeping a single row per CDR3 protein. The data show 360,000 or so distinct CDR3 sequences, roughly 10% seen once. V was clipped by 0 bases and J by 13 bases, with 13 bases between them. Germline V gives CDR1 SGHRS, CDR2 YFSETQ. This CDR3 region has 12 residues. The specimen comprised PBMCs, sampled on the day of the first yellow fever vaccination. This chain connects TRBV5-1 to TRBJ1-2, with D unresolved. The TCR originated in a man aged 18 to 29 who received the YFV17D yellow fever vaccine. The CDR3 is CASSLATGKGTF. In nucleotides, the CDR3 is TGCGCCAGCAGCTTGGCCACGGGGAAAGGCACCTTC.